This TCR beta chain was profiled in a study of CD8 T cells in ankylosing spondylitis. Note on this clonotype: Its target is not known.

CDR1 is MNHEY and CDR2 is SVGEGT in the germline V gene. This CDR3 has 14 residues. Germline trimming cut 6 bases from V and 3 bases from J; bases unmatched to any gene: 5. Study-wide findings and caveats: Clones linked to disease were reported to show significant enrichment in matched ankylosing spondylitis synovial fluid. Peripheral blood held disease-linked clones only at relatively low frequency, and these were CD8+. Seemingly characteristic of ankylosing spondylitis blood was a TCR beta motif consisting of about 8 highly homologous variants.

Quantitative 5'-RACE with molecular barcodes generated TCR beta libraries. Using its own MiXCR run on the 5' RACE reads, TCRdb lists one record per CDR3 protein. Of 750,000 to 850,000 distinct CDR3 sequences in the sample, about 10% are singletons; the top ten hold less than 0.65%. This TCR came from a male donor with ankylosing spondylitis. The V and J genes are TRBV6-2 or TRBV6-3 and TRBJ2-7; 10 bases line up with TRBD1. The sample comprised blood, either unsorted or a sorted T cell fraction (not recorded which). The CDR3 loop is CASRVTGGVYEQYF. The CDR3 DNA reads as TGTGCCAGCAGGGTGACAGGGGGCGTCTACGAGCAGTACTTC.